The source of this T cell receptor beta chain is a study of identifying expanded T cells in peripheral blood. As for this clone: Its antigen is not known.

This CDR3 is built from 10 residues. CDR1 and CDR2 from the germline V gene are MNHEY and SMNVEV (reference sequence). V gave up 9 bases and J gave up 4 bases, with 7 bases separating them. The study's findings and limits: Technical replicates showed roughly 1.2 changed clones; roughly two weeks 15 to 20; four weeks 19. Across healthy donors, higher total template counts meant significantly greater roughly two-week count variance.

Using immunoSEQ multiplex PCR, the repertoire was profiled, and TCRdb retains in-frame clones only, with some absent. The sample lists 83,000 or so clones; roughly 90% were seen once. The sequenced sample consisted of blood. The chain has TRBV27 and TRBJ2-7, with D uncertain. The sequence derives from a person aged 18 to 70 in good health. For the CDR3, the DNA is TGTGCCAGACCTTTTTACGAGCAGTACTTC. The encoded protein is CARPFYEQYF.